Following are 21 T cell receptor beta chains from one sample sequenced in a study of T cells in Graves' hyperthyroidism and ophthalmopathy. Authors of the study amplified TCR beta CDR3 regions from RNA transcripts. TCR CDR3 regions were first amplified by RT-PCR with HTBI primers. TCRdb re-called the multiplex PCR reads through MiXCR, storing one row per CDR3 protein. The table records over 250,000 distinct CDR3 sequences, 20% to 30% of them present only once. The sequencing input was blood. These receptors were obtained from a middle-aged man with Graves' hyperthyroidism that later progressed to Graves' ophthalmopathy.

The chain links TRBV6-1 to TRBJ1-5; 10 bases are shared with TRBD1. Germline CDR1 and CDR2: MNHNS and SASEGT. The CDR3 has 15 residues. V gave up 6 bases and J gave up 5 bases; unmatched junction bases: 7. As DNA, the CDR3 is TGTGCCAGCAGCCTGTTGGGACAGGGGTATCAGCCCCAGCATTTT. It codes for CASSLLGQGYQPQHF.

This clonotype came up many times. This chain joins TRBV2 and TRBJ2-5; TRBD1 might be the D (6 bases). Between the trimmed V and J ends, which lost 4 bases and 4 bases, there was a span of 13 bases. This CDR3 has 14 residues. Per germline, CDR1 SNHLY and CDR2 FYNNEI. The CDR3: CASSGTAMGETQYF. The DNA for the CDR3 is TGTGCCAGCAGTGGGACAGCGATGGGAGAGACCCAGTACTTC.

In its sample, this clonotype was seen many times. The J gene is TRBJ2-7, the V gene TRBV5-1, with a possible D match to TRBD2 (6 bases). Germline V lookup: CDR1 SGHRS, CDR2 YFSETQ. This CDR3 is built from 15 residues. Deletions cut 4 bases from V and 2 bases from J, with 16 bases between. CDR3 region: CASSPAGGWAYEQYF. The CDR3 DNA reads TGCGCCAGCAGCCCGGCCGGGGGTTGGGCCTACGAGCAGTACTTC.

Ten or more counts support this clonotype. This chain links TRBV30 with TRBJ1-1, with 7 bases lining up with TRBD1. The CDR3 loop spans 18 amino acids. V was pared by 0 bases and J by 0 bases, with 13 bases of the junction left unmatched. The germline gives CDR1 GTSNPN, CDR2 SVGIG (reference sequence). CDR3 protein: CAWSVKPGTAGMNTEAFF. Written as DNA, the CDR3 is TGTGCCTGGAGTGTAAAACCCGGGACAGCCGGCATGAACACTGAAGCTTTCTTT.

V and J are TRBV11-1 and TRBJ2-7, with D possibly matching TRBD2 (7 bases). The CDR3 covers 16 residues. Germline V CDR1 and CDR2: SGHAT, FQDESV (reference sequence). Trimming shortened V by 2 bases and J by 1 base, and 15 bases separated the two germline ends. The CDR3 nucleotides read TGTGCCAGCAGCTTATTTCGGGGGGCTGTTTCCTACGAGCAGTACTTC. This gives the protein CASSLFRGAVSYEQYF.

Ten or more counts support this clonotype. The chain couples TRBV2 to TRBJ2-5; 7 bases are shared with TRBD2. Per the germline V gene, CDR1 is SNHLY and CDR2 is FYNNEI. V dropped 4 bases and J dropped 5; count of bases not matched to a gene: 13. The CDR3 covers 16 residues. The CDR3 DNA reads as TGTGCCAGCAGTGTTTTTGCGGGAGAGGCCGTGGAGACCCAGTACTTC. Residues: CASSVFAGEAVETQYF.

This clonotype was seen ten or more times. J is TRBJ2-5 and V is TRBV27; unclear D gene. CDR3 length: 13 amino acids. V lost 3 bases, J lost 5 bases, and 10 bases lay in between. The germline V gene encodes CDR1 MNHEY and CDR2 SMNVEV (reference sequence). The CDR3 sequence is CASSFFPRETQYF. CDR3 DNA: TGTGCCAGCAGTTTTTTTCCGCGGGAGACCCAGTACTTC.

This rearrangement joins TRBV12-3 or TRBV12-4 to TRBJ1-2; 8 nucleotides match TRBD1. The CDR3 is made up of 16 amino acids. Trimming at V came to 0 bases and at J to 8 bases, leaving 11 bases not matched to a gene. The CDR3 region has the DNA TGTGCCAGCAGTTTAGCGGGTCGGGCAGGGGGCTACGGCTACACCTTC. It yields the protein CASSLAGRAGGYGYTF.

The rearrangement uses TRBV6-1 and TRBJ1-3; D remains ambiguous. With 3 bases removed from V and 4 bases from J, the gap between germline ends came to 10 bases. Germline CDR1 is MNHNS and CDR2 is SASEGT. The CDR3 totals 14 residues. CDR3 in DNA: TGTGCCAGCAGTGAGGAAGGACTCGGAAACACCATATATTTT. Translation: CASSEEGLGNTIYF.

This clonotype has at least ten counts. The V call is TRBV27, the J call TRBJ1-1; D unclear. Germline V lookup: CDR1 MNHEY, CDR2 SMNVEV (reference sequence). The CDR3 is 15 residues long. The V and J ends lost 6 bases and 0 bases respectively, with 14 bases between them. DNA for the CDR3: TGTGCCAGCAGCGTGAGAAAATCGATGAACACTGAAGCTTTCTTT. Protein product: CASSVRKSMNTEAFF.

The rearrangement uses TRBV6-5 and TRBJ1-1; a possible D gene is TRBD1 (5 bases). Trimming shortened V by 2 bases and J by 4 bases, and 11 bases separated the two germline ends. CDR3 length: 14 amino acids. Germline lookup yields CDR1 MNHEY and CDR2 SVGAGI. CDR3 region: CASSYGGGITEAFF. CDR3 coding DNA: TGTGCCAGCAGTTACGGGGGAGGAATCACTGAAGCTTTCTTT.

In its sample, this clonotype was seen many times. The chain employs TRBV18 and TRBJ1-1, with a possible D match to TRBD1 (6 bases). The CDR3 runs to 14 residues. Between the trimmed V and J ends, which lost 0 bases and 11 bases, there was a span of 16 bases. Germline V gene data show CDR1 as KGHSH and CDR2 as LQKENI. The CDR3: CASSPPAGVGMAFF. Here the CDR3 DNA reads TGTGCCAGCTCACCACCCGCAGGGGTGGGAATGGCTTTCTTT.

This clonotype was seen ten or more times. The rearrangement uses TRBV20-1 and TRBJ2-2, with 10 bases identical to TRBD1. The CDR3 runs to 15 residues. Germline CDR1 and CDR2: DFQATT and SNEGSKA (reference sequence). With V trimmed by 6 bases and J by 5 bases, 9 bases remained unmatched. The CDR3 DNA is TGCAGTGCGGAGACAGGGGGCAAGTGGACCGGGGAGCTGTTTTTT. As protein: CSAETGGKWTGELFF.

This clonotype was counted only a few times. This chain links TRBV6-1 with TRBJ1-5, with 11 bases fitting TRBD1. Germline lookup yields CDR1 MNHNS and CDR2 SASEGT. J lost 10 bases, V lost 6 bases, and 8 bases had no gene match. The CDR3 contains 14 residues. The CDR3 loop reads CASRGGQGDRPQHF. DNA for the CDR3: TGTGCCAGCAGAGGGGGACAGGGGGATCGACCCCAGCATTTT.

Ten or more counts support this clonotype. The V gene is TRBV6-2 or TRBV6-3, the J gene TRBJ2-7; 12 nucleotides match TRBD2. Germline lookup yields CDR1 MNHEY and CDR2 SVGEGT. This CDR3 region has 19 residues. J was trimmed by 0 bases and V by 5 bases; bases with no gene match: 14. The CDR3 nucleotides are TGTGCCAGCAGTCCCGGGACTAGCGGGCTTAACATCGTCTCCTACGAGCAGTACTTC. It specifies CASSPGTSGLNIVSYEQYF.

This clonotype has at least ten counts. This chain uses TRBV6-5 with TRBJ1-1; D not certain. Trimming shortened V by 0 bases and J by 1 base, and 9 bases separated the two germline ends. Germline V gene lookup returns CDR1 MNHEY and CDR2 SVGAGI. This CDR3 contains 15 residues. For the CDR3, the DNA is TGTGCCAGCAGTTACTCTCCGGACGGGAACACTGAAGCTTTCTTT. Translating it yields CASSYSPDGNTEAFF.

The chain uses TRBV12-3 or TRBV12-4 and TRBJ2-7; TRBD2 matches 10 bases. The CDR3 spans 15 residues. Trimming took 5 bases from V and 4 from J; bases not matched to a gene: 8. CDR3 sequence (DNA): TGTGCCAGCAGTCCCCCGGGACTAGCGTTATACGAGCAGTACTTC. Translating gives CASSPPGLALYEQYF.

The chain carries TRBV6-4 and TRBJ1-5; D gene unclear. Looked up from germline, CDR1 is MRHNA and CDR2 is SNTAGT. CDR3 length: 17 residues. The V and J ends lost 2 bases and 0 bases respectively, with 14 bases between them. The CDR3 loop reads CASSDRVGIVSNQPQHF. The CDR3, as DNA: TGTGCCAGCAGTGACAGGGTCGGAATAGTTAGCAATCAGCCCCAGCATTTT.

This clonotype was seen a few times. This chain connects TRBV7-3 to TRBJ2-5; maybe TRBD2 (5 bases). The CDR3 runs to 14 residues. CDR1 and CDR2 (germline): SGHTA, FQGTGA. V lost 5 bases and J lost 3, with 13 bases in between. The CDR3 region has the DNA TGTGCCAGCAGCCGCACTAGGGAGAAAGAGACCCAGTACTTC. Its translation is CASSRTREKETQYF.

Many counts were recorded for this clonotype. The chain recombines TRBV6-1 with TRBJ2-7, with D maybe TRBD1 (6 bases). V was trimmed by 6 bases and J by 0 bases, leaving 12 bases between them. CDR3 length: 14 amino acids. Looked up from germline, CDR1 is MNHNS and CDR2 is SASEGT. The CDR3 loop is CASSPRQDSYEQYF. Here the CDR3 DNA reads TGTGCCAGCAGCCCACGACAGGACTCCTACGAGCAGTACTTC.

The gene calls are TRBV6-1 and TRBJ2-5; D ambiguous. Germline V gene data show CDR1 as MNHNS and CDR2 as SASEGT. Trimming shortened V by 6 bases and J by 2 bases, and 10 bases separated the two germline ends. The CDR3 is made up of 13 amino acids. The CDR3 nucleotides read TGTGCCAGCAGACAGACTGTGCAAGAGACCCAGTACTTC. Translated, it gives CASRQTVQETQYF.